Listed below are T cell receptor beta chains from one sample, sequenced in a study of early T cells in non-severe SARS-CoV-2 infection. TCRdb called the 5' RACE reads again in MiXCR, with one record for every CDR3 protein. The sample consists of tens of thousands of distinct CDR3 sequences, roughly 6.5% of them appearing once. Sequenced sample: whole blood. The receptors shown here come from an adult who was a healthcare worker with PCR-confirmed SARS-CoV-2 infection or an uninfected control (not recorded which). CDR3s include the opening cysteine and the closing phenylalanine or tryptophan. The size entry is marked missing in some rows and otherwise reads once, few, many or a size class.

V gene: TRBV20-1
clone size: few
J gene: TRBJ1-5
CDR3 protein: CSAKDRARHQPQHF

V gene: TRBV3-1
clone size: few
J gene: TRBJ2-1
CDR3 protein: CASAHRVRQGNEQFF

V gene: TRBV6-5
clone size: few
J gene: TRBJ2-3
CDR3 protein: CASSYSGLSDTQYF

V gene: TRBV11-2
clone size: many
J gene: TRBJ2-5
CDR3 protein: CASSLGTGFQETQYF

V gene: TRBV29-1
clone size: many
J gene: TRBJ1-4
CDR3 protein: CSVLAGGVNEKLFF

V gene: TRBV19
clone size: few
J gene: TRBJ2-3
CDR3 protein: CASSPWDFGTDTQYF

V gene: TRBV24-1
clone size: -
J gene: TRBJ1-1
CDR3 protein: CATSESTGGYTEAFF

V gene: TRBV7-2
clone size: many
J gene: TRBJ1-2
CDR3 protein: CASSQTRDRIYGYTF

V gene: TRBV9
clone size: few
J gene: TRBJ2-3
CDR3 protein: CASSDNPGTPELDTQYF

V gene: TRBV12-3/TRBV12-4
clone size: many
J gene: TRBJ2-1
CDR3 protein: CASTLGQSNEQFF

V gene: TRBV11-2
clone size: -
J gene: TRBJ1-2
CDR3 protein: CASSLWQEGFGYTF

V gene: TRBV27
clone size: many
J gene: TRBJ2-1
CDR3 protein: CASSLLASYNEQFF

V gene: TRBV27
clone size: few
J gene: TRBJ2-1
CDR3 protein: CASSLRLARGNEQFF

V gene: TRBV4-3
clone size: many
J gene: TRBJ2-7
CDR3 protein: CASSHSSGGYEQYF

V gene: TRBV5-1
clone size: few
J gene: TRBJ2-1
CDR3 protein: CASTAANRDRGGNEQFF

V gene: TRBV5-1
clone size: many
J gene: TRBJ2-3
CDR3 protein: CASRGAWGEQDTQYF

V gene: TRBV4-2
clone size: -
J gene: TRBJ1-2
CDR3 protein: CASSPLGQGKNYGYTF

V gene: TRBV29-1
clone size: many
J gene: TRBJ1-1
CDR3 protein: CSVDSQAFF

V gene: TRBV5-6
clone size: many
J gene: TRBJ1-4
CDR3 protein: CASSGQSLNEKLFF

V gene: TRBV5-5
clone size: many
J gene: TRBJ1-6
CDR3 protein: CASIPAEANNSPLHF

V gene: TRBV4-3
clone size: many
J gene: TRBJ1-4
CDR3 protein: CASSQDLRQDIEKLFF

V gene: TRBV2
clone size: -
J gene: TRBJ1-2
CDR3 protein: CASSEEGPLLSDYTF